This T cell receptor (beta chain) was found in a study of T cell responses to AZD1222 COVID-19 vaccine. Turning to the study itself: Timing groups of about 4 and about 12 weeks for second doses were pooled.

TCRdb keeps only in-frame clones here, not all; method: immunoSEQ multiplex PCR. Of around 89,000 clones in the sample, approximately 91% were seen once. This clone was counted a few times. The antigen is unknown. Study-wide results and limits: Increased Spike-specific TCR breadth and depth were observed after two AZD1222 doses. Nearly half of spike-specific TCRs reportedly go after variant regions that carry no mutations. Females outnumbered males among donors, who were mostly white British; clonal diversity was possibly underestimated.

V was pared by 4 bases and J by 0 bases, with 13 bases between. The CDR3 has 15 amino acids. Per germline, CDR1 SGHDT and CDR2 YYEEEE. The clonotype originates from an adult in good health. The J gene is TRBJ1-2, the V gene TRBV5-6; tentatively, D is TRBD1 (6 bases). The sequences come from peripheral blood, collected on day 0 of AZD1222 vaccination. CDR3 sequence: CASSVGHSTNYGYTF. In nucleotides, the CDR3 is TGTGCCAGCAGCGTGGGACACAGTACTAACTATGGCTACACCTTC.